The clone carrying this T cell receptor beta chain showed up just a few times. The source of the sample is a study of blood T cell repertoires in COVID-19. Generated by immunoSEQ multiplex PCR, the TCRdb table keeps only in-frame clones and is missing some. The sample has more than 90,000 clones, less than 75% seen once. The V and J ends lost 8 bases and 0 bases, in that order; junction bases with no gene match: 10. The germline gives CDR1 SNHLY, CDR2 FYNNEI. This CDR3 region has 15 residues. The V and J genes are TRBV2 and TRBJ2-7; TRBD2 aligns across 7 bases. Sequenced input: peripheral blood. The receptor was isolated from a woman aged 55-70 years in a cohort sampled during active or convalescent COVID-19. The CDR3 DNA reads as TGTGCCAGCGTTGAGCGGGGACTATACTCCTACGAGCAGTACTTC. This translates into CASVERGLYSYEQYF. The full variable domain, in which reference TRBV2 and TRBJ2-7 provide the parts outside the CDR3, is EPEVTQTPSHQVTQMGQEVILRCVPISNHLYFYWYRQILGQKVEFLVSFYNNEISEKSEIFDDQFSVERPDGSNFTLKIRSTKLEDSAMYFCASVERGLYSYEQYFGPGTRLTVT.